This T cell receptor beta chain was captured by sequencing in a study of blood T cell repertoires in COVID-19. The CDR3 consists of 15 residues. V lost 1 base, J lost 2 bases, and 9 bases lay in between. Germline V lookup: CDR1 LGHDT, CDR2 YNNKEL (reference sequence). Methods used by the authors: Reference gene primers were amplified, and this amplification served to estimate nucleated cell counts. Libraries were prepared by immunoSEQ multiplex PCR; TCRdb keeps only in-frame clonotypes and omits some of them. The V and J calls and clone size come from that table; D and trimming were worked out from the DNA. The repertoire consists of roughly 300,000 clones, with almost 85% occurring once and the leading ten covering about 7%. This clone was observed a single time.

This TCR came from a human donor in a cohort sampled during active COVID-19. Sequencing input: peripheral blood. The chain uses TRBV3-1 (or the pseudogene TRBV3-2) and TRBJ2-1, with D tentatively TRBD2 (6 bases). CDR3 sequence reads: CASSQVGTAYNEQFF. The CDR3 DNA is TGTGCCAGCAGCCAAGTGGGGACTGCCTACAATGAGCAGTTCTTC.